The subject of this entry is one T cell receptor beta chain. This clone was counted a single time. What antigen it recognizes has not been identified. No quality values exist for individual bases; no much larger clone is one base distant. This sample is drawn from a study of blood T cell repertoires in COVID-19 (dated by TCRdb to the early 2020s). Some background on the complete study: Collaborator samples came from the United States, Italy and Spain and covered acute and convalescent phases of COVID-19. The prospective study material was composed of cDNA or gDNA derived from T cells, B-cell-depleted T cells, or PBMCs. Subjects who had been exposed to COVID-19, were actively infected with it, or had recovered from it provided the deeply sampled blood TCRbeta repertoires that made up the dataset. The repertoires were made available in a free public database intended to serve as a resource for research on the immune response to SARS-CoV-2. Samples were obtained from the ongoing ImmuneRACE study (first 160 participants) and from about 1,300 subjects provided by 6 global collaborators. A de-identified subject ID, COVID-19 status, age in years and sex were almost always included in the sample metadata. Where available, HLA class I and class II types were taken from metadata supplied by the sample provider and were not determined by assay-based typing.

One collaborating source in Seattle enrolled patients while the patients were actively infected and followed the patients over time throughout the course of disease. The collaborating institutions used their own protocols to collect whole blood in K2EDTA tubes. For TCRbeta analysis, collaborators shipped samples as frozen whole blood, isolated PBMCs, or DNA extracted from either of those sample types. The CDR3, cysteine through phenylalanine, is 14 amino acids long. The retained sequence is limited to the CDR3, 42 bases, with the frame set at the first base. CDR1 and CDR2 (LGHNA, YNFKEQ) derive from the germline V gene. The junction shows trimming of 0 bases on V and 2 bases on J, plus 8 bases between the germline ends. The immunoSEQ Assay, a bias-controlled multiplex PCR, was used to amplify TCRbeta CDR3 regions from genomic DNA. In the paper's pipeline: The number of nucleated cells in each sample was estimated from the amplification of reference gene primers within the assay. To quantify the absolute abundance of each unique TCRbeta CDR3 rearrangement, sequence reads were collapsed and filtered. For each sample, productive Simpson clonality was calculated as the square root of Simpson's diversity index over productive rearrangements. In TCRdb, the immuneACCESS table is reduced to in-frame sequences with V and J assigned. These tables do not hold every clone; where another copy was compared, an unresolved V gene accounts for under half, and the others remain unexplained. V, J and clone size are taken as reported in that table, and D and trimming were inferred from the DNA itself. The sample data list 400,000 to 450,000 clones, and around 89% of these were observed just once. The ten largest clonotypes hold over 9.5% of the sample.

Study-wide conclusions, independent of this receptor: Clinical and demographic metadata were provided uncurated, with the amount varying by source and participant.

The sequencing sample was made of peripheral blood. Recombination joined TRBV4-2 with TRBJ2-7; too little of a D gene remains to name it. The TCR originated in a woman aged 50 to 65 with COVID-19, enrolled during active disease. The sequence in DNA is TGTGCCAGCAGCCAAGACTCAGAGGCCTACGAGCAGTACTTC. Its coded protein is CASSQDSEAYEQYF.